Each of the 29 T cell receptor beta chains below was sequenced from the same sample in a study of cytomegalovirus exposure and HLA in healthy donors. A multiplex PCR was run with 60 Vbeta primers and 13 Jbeta primers. Sequencing used immunoSEQ multiplex PCR; TCRdb keeps in-frame clones, though not all of them. Its listing shows 150,000 to 200,000 clones. The sample consisted of PBMCs. These receptors were obtained from a man aged 25-45 years in good health and CMV-seronegative.

The CDR3 is CASSIQAGGLRVGANVLTF. The CDR3 nucleotides are TGTGCCAGCTCAATCCAGGCGGGGGGCCTGAGGGTTGGGGCCAACGTCCTGACTTTC. V usage is TRBV18 and J usage is TRBJ2-6, with 8 bases lining up with TRBD2. The V and J ends lost 5 bases and 3 bases, in that order; junction bases with no gene match: 15. Germline assignment: CDR1 KGHSH and CDR2 LQKENI. The CDR3 is 19 residues long.

The chain employs TRBV5-4 and TRBJ1-1; 10 bases map to TRBD1. The junction had 2 bases not matched to a gene; V was cut back by 3 bases and J by 3 bases. The germline V gene encodes CDR1 SGHNT and CDR2 YYREEE (reference sequence). The CDR3 is 14 amino acids. The CDR3 sequence is CASSWDRGDTEAFF. The CDR3 DNA is TGTGCCAGCAGCTGGGACAGGGGTGACACTGAAGCTTTCTTT.

V usage is TRBV10-3 and J usage is TRBJ2-5, with D maybe TRBD2 (6 bases). Germline assignment: CDR1 ENHRY and CDR2 SYGVKD. This CDR3 comprises 13 residues. Trimming took off 4 bases at V and 5 bases at J, with 11 bases between the two ends. This CDR3 reads CAISVEGTETQYF. The CDR3 nucleotides read TGTGCCATCAGTGTGGAGGGCACGGAGACCCAGTACTTC.

The chain employs TRBV30 and TRBJ2-7, with TRBD2 matching 9 bases. This CDR3 is built from 19 residues. The V gene's germline CDR1 is GTSNPN and CDR2 SVGIG (reference sequence). V shed 2 bases and J 5 bases; nucleotides not matched to a gene: 22. CDR3 bases: TGTGCCTGGAGTCCCCGGGGGGCGGGAGGGCCAATATTTTCCCACGAGCAGTACTTC. Encoded protein: CAWSPRGAGGPIFSHEQYF.

V usage is TRBV10-1 and J usage is TRBJ1-6, with TRBD1 matching 9 bases. Germline values: CDR1 WNHNN, CDR2 SYGVQD (reference sequence). The V segment lost 4 bases and the J segment 7 bases; nucleotides outside the gene matches: 2. The length of the CDR3 is 14 residues. The CDR3 DNA is TGCGCCAGCAGTGCCGGGACAGGGAATTCACCCCTCCACTTT. Its translation is CASSAGTGNSPLHF.

The chain uses TRBV5-1 and TRBJ1-5; TRBD1 agrees at 9 bases. V shed 0 bases and J 6 bases; nucleotides not matched to a gene: 7. The CDR3 consists of 16 residues. Germline CDR1 reads SGHRS; CDR2 reads YFSETQ. The CDR3 sequence is CASSLGTGGAGQPQHF. The CDR3 DNA follows: TGCGCCAGCAGCTTGGGTACAGGGGGCGCGGGTCAGCCCCAGCATTTT.

The chain has TRBV10-3 and TRBJ1-4; 11 bases are a match to TRBD1. This CDR3 has 15 amino acids. V shed 10 bases and J 8 bases; nucleotides not matched to a gene: 12. Germline V gene data show CDR1 as ENHRY and CDR2 as SYGVKD. CDR3 in DNA: TGTGCCAGCGCCCCTCCGGGACAGGGGGAGGAAAAACTGTTTTTT. Translated: CASAPPGQGEEKLFF.

The genes are TRBV7-3 and TRBJ2-2; D may be TRBD2 (6 bases). The germline V gene encodes CDR1 SGHTA and CDR2 FQGTGA. This CDR3 spans 16 amino acids. The V gene lost 5 bases and the J gene lost 6 bases, with 19 bases spanning the gap. CDR3 sequence: CASSKQARRVPGELFF. CDR3 in DNA: TGTGCCAGCAGCAAACAGGCCCGGAGGGTCCCCGGGGAGCTGTTTTTT.

Here the CDR3 DNA reads TGTGCCAGTAGTATGACAGGGCTGAACACTGAAGCTTTCTTT. It specifies CASSMTGLNTEAFF. This sequence joins TRBV19 and TRBJ1-1; 7 nucleotides align to TRBD1. Looked up from germline, CDR1 is LNHDA and CDR2 is SQIVND (reference sequence). The CDR3 spans 14 residues. The trim removed 3 bases at V and 0 bases at J, leaving 1 base unmatched.

The V gene is TRBV7-6, the J gene TRBJ1-2; D is possibly TRBD1 (5 bases). Germline assignment: CDR1 SGHVS and CDR2 FNYEAQ. The CDR3 is 14 residues long. V was clipped by 5 bases and J by 4 bases, with 14 bases between them. CDR3 sequence: CASSPETVTYGYTF. The CDR3 DNA is TGTGCCAGCAGCCCAGAGACAGTGACCTATGGCTACACCTTC.

The rearrangement uses TRBV5-8 and TRBJ2-2, with D perhaps TRBD2 (5 bases). CDR1 and CDR2 from the germline V gene are SGHTS and YDEGEE. The CDR3 totals 15 residues. Trimming left V 0 bases short and J 4 bases short, with 10 bases between. CDR3 residues: CASSLVSRGTGELFF. In DNA form, the CDR3 reads TGTGCCAGCAGCTTGGTTAGTCGGGGCACCGGGGAGCTGTTTTTT. The whole variable domain, remainder taken from reference TRBV5-8 and TRBJ2-2, is EAGVTQSPTHLIKTRGQQATLRCSPISGHTSVYWYQQALGLGLQFLLWYDEGEERNRGNFPPRFSGRQFPNYSSELNVNALELEDSALYLCASSLVSRGTGELFFGEGSRLTVL.

This sequence joins TRBV5-1 and TRBJ2-7; 8 positions agree with TRBD2. Germline V lookup: CDR1 SGHRS, CDR2 YFSETQ. This CDR3 comprises 14 residues. V dropped 4 bases and J dropped 0; count of bases not matched to a gene: 3. The CDR3 is CASSRAGGSYEQYF. The CDR3, as DNA: TGCGCCAGCAGCAGGGCGGGGGGCTCCTACGAGCAGTACTTC.

This chain connects TRBV6-5 to TRBJ1-3; 9 positions agree with TRBD1. The germline V gene has CDR1 MNHEY and CDR2 SVGAGI. Germline trimming cut 2 bases from V and 2 bases from J; bases unmatched to any gene: 4. The length of the CDR3 is 16 residues. CDR3 region: CASSYARTGAGNTIYF. The CDR3 DNA sequence: TGTGCCAGCAGTTACGCGCGGACAGGGGCTGGAAACACCATATATTTT.

The chain is built from TRBV30 and TRBJ2-7; D gene ambiguous. This CDR3 comprises 13 residues. Germline assignment: CDR1 GTSNPN and CDR2 SVGIG (reference sequence). Trimming left V 0 bases short and J 5 bases short, with 11 bases between. CDR3 nucleotides: TGTGCCTGGAGTGTAAGTCAGGTCCACGAGCAGTACTTC. Its protein is CAWSVSQVHEQYF.

This chain uses TRBV14 with TRBJ2-3, with a possible D match to TRBD1 (5 bases). The ends were cut back, 2 bases at V and 3 bases at J, with 18 bases in the middle. CDR3 size: 17 residues. The germline V gene encodes CDR1 SGHDN and CDR2 FVKESK. CDR3 bases: TGTGCCAGCAGCCAATTGGATTGGTCGGACACTACAGATACGCAGTATTTT. Encoded protein: CASSQLDWSDTTDTQYF.

The V call is TRBV30, the J call TRBJ1-5; D is ambiguous. Trimming removed 0 bases at V and 3 bases at J, with 6 bases between. The CDR3 consists of 13 residues. Germline-derived CDR1 and CDR2 are GTSNPN and SVGIG (reference sequence). The DNA of the CDR3 is TGTGCCTGGAGTGTACGGTACAATCAGCCCCAGCATTTT. Protein: CAWSVRYNQPQHF.

The CDR3 nucleotides are TGTGCCAGCAGCGAGGCACGGAACACCTACGAGCAGTACTTC. Protein: CASSEARNTYEQYF. V is TRBV7-6 and J is TRBJ2-7, with unresolved D. The CDR3 has 14 residues. Looked up from germline, CDR1 is SGHVS and CDR2 is FNYEAQ. V was clipped by 5 bases and J by 2 bases, with 13 bases between them.

The chain links TRBV6-1 to TRBJ1-2; 8 nucleotides line up with TRBD1. The germline CDR1 and CDR2 sequences are MNHNS and SASEGT. Losses at the gene ends were 4 bases for V and 4 bases for J; bases not matched to a gene: 14. The CDR3 contains 17 residues. CDR3 sequence (DNA): TGTGCCAGCAGTGGGCACCCTCGGACAGGGTATACCTATGGCTACACCTTC. As protein: CASSGHPRTGYTYGYTF.

The chain is built from TRBV4-3 and TRBJ2-7; 9 bases match TRBD1. The CDR3 extends over 15 amino acids. Germline loops: CDR1 LGHNA, CDR2 YSLEER. The trim removed 5 bases at V and 6 bases at J, leaving 11 bases unmatched. The CDR3 loop reads CASSTQPGQGGEQYF. The CDR3 bases are TGCGCCAGCAGCACCCAACCGGGACAGGGCGGCGAGCAGTACTTC.

The chain joins TRBV19 to TRBJ1-5; 7 bases match TRBD1. After removal of 6 bases from V and 2 bases from J, the junction contained 7 bases not matched to a gene. CDR1 and CDR2 (germline): LNHDA, SQIVND (reference sequence). This CDR3 has 15 residues. This CDR3 is CASSSQGWGNQPQHF. The CDR3 DNA reads as TGTGCCAGTAGCTCACAGGGGTGGGGCAATCAGCCCCAGCATTTT.

The rearrangement links TRBV5-6 to TRBJ2-5; 7 bases line up with TRBD2. Germline V gene sequence: CDR1 SGHDT, CDR2 YYEEEE. V trimming: 3 bases; J trimming: 3 bases; junction bases outside the gene matches: 11. There are 16 residues in the CDR3. The CDR3 DNA is TGTGCCAGCAGCTCCACCCTACAGCGGGGTGAAGAGACCCAGTACTTC. This gives the protein CASSSTLQRGEETQYF.

This chain joins TRBV7-2 and TRBJ2-7, with D possibly being TRBD2 (7 bases). The CDR3 length is 13 residues. Trimming took off 4 bases at V and 6 bases at J, with 13 bases between the two ends. CDR1 and CDR2 from the germline V gene are SGHTA and FQGNSA. The CDR3 bases are TGTGCCAGCAGCTACGGGGGCGGGAGCGAGCAGTACTTC. It specifies CASSYGGGSEQYF.

The chain couples TRBV5-6 to TRBJ1-2; D gene unclear. The CDR3 has 12 amino acids. Germline V gene lookup returns CDR1 SGHDT and CDR2 YYEEEE. V lost 5 bases to trimming and J lost 4 bases, with 9 bases between them. The CDR3 nucleotides are TGTGCCAGCAGGGGAGGGTTCTATGGCTACACCTTC. Translated: CASRGGFYGYTF.

CDR3 nucleotide sequence: TGCGCCAGCAGTGACAGACAGGTGCAAGAGACCCAGTACTTC. The encoded protein is CASSDRQVQETQYF. The chain employs TRBV10-2 and TRBJ2-5; TRBD1 is a possible D gene (6 bases). Per the germline V gene, CDR1 is WSHSY and CDR2 is SAAADI. The CDR3 totals 14 residues. V lost 3 bases to trimming and J lost 2 bases, with 10 bases between them.

This chain links TRBV18 with TRBJ2-7; 9 nucleotides align to TRBD1. The CDR3 is made up of 17 amino acids. Germline V gene sequence: CDR1 KGHSH, CDR2 LQKENI. Trimming at V came to 0 bases and at J to 6 bases, leaving 12 bases not matched to a gene. The CDR3 DNA reads TGTGCCAGCTCACCACCGCGCGCCGGGACAGGGCTTGGCGAGCAGTACTTC. Protein sequence: CASSPPRAGTGLGEQYF.

CDR3 amino acids: CASSQGARSNQPQHF. CDR3 sequence (DNA): TGTGCCAGCTCTCAGGGGGCGCGGAGCAATCAGCCCCAGCATTTT. The V gene is TRBV18, the J gene TRBJ1-5; 8 nucleotides align to TRBD1. The CDR3 spans 15 residues. The trim removed 6 bases at V and 1 base at J, leaving 5 bases unmatched. Germline-derived CDR1 and CDR2 are KGHSH and LQKENI.

V gene TRBV7-8 combines with J gene TRBJ1-5; TRBD1 agrees at 7 bases. CDR1 is SGHVS, CDR2 FQNEAQ, per germline. The CDR3 runs 17 residues. With 5 bases clipped from V and 0 bases from J, the junction kept 10 bases outside the gene matches. The CDR3 region has the DNA TGTGCCAGCAGCCGTCTTCCGGGACAGCCTAGCAATCAGCCCCAGCATTTT. It translates to CASSRLPGQPSNQPQHF.

The CDR3 DNA follows: TGTGCCAGTAGCGCCGGACAGGGGGCGCGGAGCAATCAGCCCCAGCATTTT. Translated, it gives CASSAGQGARSNQPQHF. The V call is TRBV19, the J call TRBJ1-5; 11 nucleotides line up with TRBD1. This CDR3 is built from 17 residues. The germline V gene has CDR1 LNHDA and CDR2 SQIVND (reference sequence). The V gene end was trimmed by 6 bases and the J gene end by 1 base; junction bases not matched to a gene: 8.

The chain has TRBV7-9 and TRBJ2-1, with TRBD1 identical over 7 bases. CDR1 is SEHNR and CDR2 is FQNEAQ in the germline V gene (reference sequence). The V gene end was trimmed by 8 bases and the J gene end by 3 bases; junction bases not matched to a gene: 7. The CDR3 consists of 14 residues. Written as DNA, the CDR3 is TGTGCCAGCCTTCTTCGGGACAGCTACAATGAGCAGTTCTTC. Protein: CASLLRDSYNEQFF.